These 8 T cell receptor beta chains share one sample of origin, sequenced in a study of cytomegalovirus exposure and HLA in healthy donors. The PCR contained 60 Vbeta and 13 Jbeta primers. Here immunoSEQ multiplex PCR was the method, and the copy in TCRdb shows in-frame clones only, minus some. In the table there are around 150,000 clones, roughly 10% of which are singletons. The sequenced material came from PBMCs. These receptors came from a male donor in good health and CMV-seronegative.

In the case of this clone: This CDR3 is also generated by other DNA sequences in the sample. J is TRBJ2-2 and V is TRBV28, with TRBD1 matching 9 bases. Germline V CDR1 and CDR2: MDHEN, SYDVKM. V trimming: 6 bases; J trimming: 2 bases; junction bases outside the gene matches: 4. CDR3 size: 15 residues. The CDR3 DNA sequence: TGTGCCAGCAGACCACAGGGGGCCAACACCGGGGAGCTGTTTTTT. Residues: CASRPQGANTGELFF.

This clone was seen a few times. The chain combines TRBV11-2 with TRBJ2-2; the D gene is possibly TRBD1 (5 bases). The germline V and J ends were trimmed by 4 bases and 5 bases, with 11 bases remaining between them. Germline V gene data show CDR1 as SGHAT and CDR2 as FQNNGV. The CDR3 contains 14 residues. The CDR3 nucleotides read TGTGCCAGCAGCTACAGGATTCTGACCGGGGAGCTGTTTTTT. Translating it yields CASSYRILTGELFF.

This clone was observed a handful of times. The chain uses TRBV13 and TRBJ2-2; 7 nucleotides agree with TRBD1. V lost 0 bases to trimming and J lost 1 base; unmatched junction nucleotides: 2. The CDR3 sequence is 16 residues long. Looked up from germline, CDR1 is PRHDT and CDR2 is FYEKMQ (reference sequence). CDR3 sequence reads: CASSLGAGGNTGELFF. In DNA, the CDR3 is TGTGCCAGCAGCTTAGGAGCAGGGGGGAACACCGGGGAGCTGTTTTTT.

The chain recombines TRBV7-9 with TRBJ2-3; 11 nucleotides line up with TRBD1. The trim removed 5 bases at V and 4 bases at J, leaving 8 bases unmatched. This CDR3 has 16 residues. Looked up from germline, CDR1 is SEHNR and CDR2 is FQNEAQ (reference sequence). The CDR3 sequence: CASSPGQGAFSDTQYF. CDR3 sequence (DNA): TGTGCCAGCAGCCCTGGACAGGGGGCATTCTCAGATACGCAGTATTTT.

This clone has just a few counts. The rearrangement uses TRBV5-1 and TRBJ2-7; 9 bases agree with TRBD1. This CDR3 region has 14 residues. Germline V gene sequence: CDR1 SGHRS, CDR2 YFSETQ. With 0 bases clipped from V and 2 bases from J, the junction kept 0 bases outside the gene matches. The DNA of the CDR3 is TGCGCCAGCAGCTTGGGGACAGGGGCCTACGAGCAGTACTTC. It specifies CASSLGTGAYEQYF. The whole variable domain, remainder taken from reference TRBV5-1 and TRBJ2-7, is KAGVTQTPRYLIKTRGQQVTLSCSPISGHRSVSWYQQTPGQGLQFLFEYFSETQRNKGNFPGRFSGRQFSNSRSEMNVSTLELGDSALYLCASSLGTGAYEQYFGPGTRLTVT.

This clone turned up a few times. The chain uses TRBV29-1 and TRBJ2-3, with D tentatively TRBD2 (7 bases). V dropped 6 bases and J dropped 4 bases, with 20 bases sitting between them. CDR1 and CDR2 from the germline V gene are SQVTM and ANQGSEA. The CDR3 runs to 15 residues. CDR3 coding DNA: TGCAGCGTATTACGTGGGGGGGCAGGAGCAGATACGCAGTATTTT. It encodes CSVLRGGAGADTQYF.

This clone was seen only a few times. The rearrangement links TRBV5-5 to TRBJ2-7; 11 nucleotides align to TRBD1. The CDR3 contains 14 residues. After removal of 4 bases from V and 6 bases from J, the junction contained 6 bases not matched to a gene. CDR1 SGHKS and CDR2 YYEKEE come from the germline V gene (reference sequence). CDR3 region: CASSPRTGGFEQYF. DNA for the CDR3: TGTGCCAGCAGCCCCCGGACAGGGGGCTTCGAGCAGTACTTC.

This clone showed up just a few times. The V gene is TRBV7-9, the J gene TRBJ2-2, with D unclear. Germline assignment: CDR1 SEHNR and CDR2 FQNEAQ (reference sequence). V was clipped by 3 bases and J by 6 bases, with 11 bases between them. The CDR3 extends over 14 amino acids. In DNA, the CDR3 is TGTGCCAGCAGCTTTACGTGGAGCGCCGGGGAGCTGTTTTTT. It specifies CASSFTWSAGELFF.